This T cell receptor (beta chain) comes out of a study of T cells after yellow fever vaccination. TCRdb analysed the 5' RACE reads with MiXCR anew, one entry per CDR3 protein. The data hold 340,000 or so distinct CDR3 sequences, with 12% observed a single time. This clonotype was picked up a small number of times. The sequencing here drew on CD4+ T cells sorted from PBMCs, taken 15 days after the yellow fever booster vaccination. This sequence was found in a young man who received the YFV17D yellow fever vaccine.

In DNA form, the CDR3 reads TGTGCCTGGAGTGTACGAAGCGGCGGTGGCTACACCTTC. It yields the protein CAWSVRSGGGYTF. The genes are TRBV30 and TRBJ1-2; no clear D gene. Germline assignment: CDR1 GTSNPN and CDR2 SVGIG (reference sequence). The CDR3 has 13 amino acids. V lost 0 bases and J lost 7, with 12 bases in between.